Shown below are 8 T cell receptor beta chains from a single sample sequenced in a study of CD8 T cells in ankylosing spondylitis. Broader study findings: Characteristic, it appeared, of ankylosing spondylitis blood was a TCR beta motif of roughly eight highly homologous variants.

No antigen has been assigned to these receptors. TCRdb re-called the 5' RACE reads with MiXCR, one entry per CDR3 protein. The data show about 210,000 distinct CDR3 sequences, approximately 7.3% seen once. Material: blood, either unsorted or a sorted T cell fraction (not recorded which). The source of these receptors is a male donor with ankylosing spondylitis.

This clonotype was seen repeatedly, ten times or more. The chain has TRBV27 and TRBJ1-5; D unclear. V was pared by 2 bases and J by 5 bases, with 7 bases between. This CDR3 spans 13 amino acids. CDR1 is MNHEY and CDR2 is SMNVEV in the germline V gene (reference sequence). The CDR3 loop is CASSLDWDQPQHF. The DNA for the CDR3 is TGTGCCAGCAGTTTAGATTGGGATCAGCCCCAGCATTTT.

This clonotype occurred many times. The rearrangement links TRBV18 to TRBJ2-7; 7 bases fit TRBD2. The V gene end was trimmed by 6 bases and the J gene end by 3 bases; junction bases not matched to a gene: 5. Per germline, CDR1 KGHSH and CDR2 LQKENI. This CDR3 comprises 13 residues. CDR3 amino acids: CASSTRGDYEQYF. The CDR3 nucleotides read TGTGCCAGCTCTACCCGGGGGGACTACGAGCAGTACTTC.

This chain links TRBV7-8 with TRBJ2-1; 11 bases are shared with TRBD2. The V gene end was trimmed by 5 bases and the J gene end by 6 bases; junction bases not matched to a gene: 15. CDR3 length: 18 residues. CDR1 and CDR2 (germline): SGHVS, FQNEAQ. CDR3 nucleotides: TGTGCCAGCAGCCCCCGCCGGGTAGCGGGGGGGGGAGTCAATGAGCAGTTCTTC. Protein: CASSPRRVAGGGVNEQFF. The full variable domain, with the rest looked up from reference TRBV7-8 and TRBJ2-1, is GAGVSQSPRYKVAKRGQDVALRCDPISGHVSLFWYQQALGQGPEFLTYFQNEAQLDKSGLPSDRFFAERPEGSVSTLKIQRTQQEDSAVYLCASSPRRVAGGGVNEQFFGPGTRLTVL.

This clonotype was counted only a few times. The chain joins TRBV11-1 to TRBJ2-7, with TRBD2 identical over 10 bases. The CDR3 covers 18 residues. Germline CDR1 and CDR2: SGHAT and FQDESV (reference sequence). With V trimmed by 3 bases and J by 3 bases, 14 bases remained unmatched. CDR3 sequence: CASSLPASGTSAGYEQYF. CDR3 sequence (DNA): TGTGCCAGCAGCTTGCCCGCCTCGGGGACTAGCGCTGGCTACGAGCAGTACTTC.

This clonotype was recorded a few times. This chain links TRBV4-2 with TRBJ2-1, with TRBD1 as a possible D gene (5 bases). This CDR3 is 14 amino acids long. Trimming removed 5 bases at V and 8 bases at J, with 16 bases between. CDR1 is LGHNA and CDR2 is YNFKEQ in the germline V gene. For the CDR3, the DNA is TGTGCCAGCAGCTCAAGGGGCTTCGTCTATGAGCAGTTCTTC. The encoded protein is CASSSRGFVYEQFF.

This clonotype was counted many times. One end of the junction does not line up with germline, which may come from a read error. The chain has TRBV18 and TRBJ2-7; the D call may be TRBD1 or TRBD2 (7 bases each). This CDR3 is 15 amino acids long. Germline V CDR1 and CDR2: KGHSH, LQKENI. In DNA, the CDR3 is TGTGCCAGCTCCCCACAGGGGACTAAATCCTACGAGCAGTACTTC. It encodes CASSPQGTKSYEQYF.

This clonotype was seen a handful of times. CDR3 sequence reads: CASSQDQGASWNEQFF. Here the CDR3 DNA reads TGTGCCAGCAGCCAAGATCAGGGGGCCTCGTGGAATGAGCAGTTCTTC. V gene TRBV3-1 combines with J gene TRBJ2-1; 8 bases agree with TRBD1. This CDR3 has 16 residues. The ends lost 0 bases at V and 7 bases at J; junction bases unmatched: 8. Germline V gives CDR1 LGHDT, CDR2 YNNKEL (reference sequence).

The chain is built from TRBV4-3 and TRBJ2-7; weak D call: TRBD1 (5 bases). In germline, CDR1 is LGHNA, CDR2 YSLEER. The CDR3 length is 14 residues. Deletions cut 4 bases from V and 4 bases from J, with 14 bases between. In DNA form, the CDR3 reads TGCGCCAGCAGCCCCAGTAATAAGGGGTACGAGCAGTACTTC. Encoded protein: CASSPSNKGYEQYF.